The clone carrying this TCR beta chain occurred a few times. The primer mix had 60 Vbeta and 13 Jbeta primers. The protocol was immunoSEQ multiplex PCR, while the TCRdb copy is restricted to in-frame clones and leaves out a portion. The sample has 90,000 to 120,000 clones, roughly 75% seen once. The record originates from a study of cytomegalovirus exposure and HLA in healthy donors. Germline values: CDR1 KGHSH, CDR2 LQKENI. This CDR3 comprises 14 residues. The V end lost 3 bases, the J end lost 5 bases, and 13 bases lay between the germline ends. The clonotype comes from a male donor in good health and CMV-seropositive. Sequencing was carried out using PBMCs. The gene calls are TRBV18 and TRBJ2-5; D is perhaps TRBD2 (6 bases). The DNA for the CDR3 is TGTGCCAGCTCACCCCGGGAGTTGGGTGAGACCCAGTACTTC. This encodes CASSPRELGETQYF.